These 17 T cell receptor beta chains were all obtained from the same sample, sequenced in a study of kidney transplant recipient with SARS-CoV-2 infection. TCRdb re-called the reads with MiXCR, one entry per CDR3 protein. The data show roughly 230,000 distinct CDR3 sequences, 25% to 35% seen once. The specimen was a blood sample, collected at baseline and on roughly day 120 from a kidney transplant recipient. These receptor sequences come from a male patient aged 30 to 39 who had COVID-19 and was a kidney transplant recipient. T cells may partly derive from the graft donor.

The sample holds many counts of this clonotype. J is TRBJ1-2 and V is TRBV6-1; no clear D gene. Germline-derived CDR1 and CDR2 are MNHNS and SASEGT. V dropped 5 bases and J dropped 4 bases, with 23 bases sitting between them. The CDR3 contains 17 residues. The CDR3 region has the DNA TGTGCCAGCAGTACGAGCGCGGAATGTAGAAAGACCTATGGCTACACCTTC. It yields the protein CASSTSAECRKTYGYTF.

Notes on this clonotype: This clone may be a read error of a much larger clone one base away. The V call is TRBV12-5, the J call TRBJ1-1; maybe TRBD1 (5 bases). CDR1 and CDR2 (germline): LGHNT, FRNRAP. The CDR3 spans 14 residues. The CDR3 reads CTSGPGRANTEAFF. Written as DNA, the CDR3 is TGTACTAGTGGCCCCGGCAGGGCCAACACTGAAGCTTTCTTT.

In DNA, the CDR3 is TGTGCCAGCAGGGGGGGGGGGACCGTGCAGTTCTTC. Residues: CASRGGGTVQFF. This rearrangement joins TRBV25-1 to TRBJ2-1; 7 bases align to TRBD2. The J segment lost 12 bases and the V segment lost 6 bases, leaving 8 bases of the junction unmatched. The CDR3 totals 12 residues. CDR1 is MGHDK, CDR2 SYGVNS, per germline. Full variable domain (missing parts from reference TRBV25-1 and TRBJ2-1): EADIYQTPRYLVIGTGKKITLECSQTMGHDKMYWYQQDPGMELHLIHYSYGVNSTEKGDLSSESTVSRIRTEHFPLTLESARPSHTSQYLCASRGGGTVQFFGPGTRLTVL.

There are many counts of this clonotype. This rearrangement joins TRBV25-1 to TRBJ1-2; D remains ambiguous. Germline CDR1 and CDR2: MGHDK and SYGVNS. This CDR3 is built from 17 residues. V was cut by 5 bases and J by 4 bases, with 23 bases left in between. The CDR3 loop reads CASSITVELGKTYGYTF. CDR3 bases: TGTGCCAGCAGTATTACAGTAGAACTGGGAAAGACCTATGGCTACACCTTC.

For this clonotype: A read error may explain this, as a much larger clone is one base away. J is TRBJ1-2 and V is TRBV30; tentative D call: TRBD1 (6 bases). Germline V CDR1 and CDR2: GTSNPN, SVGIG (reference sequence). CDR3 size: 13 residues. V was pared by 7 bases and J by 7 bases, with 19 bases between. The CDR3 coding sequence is TGTGCCTCGCCACGTCGACAGGCCGGTGGCTACACCTTC. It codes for CASPRRQAGGYTF.

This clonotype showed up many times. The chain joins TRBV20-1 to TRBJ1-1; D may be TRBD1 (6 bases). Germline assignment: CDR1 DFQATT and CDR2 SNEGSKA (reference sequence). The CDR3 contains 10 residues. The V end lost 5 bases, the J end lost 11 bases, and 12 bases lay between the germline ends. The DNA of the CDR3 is TGCAGTGCTCGTACAGGGTTGGCTTTCTTT. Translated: CSARTGLAFF.

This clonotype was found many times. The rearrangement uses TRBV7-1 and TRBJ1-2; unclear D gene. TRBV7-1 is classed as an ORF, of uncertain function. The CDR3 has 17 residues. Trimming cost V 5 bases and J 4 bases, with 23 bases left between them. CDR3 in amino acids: CASSHVFHEGKTYGYTF. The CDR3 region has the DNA TGTGCCAGCAGCCATGTTTTTCACGAGGGAAAGACCTATGGCTACACCTTC.

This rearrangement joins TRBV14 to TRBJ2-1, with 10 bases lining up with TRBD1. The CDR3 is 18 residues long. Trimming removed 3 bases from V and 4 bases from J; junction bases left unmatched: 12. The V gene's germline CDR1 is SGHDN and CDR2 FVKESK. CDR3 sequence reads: CASSQYSGWTGGYNEQFF. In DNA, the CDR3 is TGTGCCAGCAGCCAGTATTCCGGATGGACAGGGGGTTACAATGAGCAGTTCTTC.

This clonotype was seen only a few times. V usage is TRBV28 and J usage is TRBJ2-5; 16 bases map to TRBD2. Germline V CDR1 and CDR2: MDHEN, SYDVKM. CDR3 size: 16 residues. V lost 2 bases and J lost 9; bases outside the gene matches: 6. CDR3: CASSLGTSGRAWAQYF. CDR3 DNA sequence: TGTGCCAGCAGTTTAGGGACTAGCGGGAGGGCCTGGGCCCAGTACTTC.

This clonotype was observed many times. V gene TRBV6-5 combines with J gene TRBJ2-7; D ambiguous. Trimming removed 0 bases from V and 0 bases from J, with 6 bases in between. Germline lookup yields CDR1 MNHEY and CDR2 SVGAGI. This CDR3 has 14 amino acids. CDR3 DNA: TGTGCCAGCAGTTACTCGCCGGACTCCTACGAGCAGTACTTC. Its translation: CASSYSPDSYEQYF.

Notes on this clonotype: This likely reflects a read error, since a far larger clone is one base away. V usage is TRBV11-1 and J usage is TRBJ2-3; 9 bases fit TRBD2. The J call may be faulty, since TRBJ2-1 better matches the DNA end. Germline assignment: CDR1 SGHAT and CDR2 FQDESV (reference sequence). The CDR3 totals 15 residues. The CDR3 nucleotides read TGTGCCGGCAGCTCAGAGGGACAGCGGGGGGATGAGCAGTTCTTC. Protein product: CAGSSEGQRGDEQFF.

Here the CDR3 DNA reads TGCGCCAGCAGCTTGGGTCCCGACCCACGGGTGTCAGATACGCAGTATTTT. Translated: CASSLGPDPRVSDTQYF. V and J are TRBV5-1 and TRBJ2-3, with D hard to call. CDR1 is SGHRS, CDR2 YFSETQ, per germline. The CDR3 totals 17 residues. The V end was cut by 0 bases, the J end by 4 bases, with 18 bases between.

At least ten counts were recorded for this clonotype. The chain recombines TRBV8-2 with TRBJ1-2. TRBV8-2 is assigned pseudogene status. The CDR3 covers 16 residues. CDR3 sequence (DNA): TGTGGCAGTGATTTCCTTGATAGCCGAAAGACCTATGGCTACACCTTC. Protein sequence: CGSDFLDSRKTYGYTF.

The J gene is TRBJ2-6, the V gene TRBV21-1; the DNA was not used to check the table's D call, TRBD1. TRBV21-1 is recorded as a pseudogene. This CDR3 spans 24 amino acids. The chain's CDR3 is CASSKCVWARKIRQTSSGANVLTF. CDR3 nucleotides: TGTGCCAGCAGCAAATGCGTCTGGGCCAGAAAAATACGACAGACCAGCTCTGGGGCCAACGTCCTGACTTTC.

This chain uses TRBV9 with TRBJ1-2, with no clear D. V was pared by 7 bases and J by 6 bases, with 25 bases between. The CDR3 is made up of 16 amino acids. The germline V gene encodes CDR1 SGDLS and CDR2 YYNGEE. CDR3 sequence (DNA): TGTGCCAGCCTCTCCATGTACTCAAGAAAGACCCATGGCTACACCTTC. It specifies CASLSMYSRKTHGYTF.

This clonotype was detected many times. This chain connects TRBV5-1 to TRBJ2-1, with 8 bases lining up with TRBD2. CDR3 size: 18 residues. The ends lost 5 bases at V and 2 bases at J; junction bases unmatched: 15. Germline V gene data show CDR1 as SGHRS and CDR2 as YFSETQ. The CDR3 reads CASRSIIPAGEPYNEQFF. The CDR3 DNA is TGCGCCAGCAGGTCCATTATACCAGCGGGAGAACCCTACAATGAGCAGTTCTTC.

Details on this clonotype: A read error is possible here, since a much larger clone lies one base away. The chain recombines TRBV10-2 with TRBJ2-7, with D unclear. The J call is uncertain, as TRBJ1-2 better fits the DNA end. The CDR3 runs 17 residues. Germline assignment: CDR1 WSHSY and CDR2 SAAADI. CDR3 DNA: TGCGCCAGCAGTAATCGCAGCACTTCTAGAAAGACCTATGGCTACACCTTC. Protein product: CASSNRSTSRKTYGYTF.